The clone carrying this TCR beta chain has a handful of counts. As yet, its antigen is unknown. This table comes from immunoSEQ multiplex PCR, and its TCRdb copy is limited to in-frame clones, with some not included. Of about 70,000 clones detected, roughly 87% appear once; the ten largest clones hold approximately 2.6%. CDR1 is SGDLS and CDR2 is YYNGEE in the germline V gene. The CDR3 has 12 amino acids. V dropped 4 bases and J dropped 8 bases, with 11 bases sitting between them. This specimen belongs to a study of OX40 agonist ivuxolimab in advanced cancers. Study-wide findings and caveats: CD8+ T cells (on average) carried more expanded clones than CD4+ T cells.

The specimen comprised CD4+ or CD8+ T cells sorted from blood, sampled in a trial of the OX40 agonist ivuxolimab. The origin of this receptor is an adult with an advanced solid tumor such as melanoma, head and neck, liver or kidney cancer. This sequence joins TRBV9 and TRBJ2-3; TRBD2 might be the D (5 bases). CDR3 amino acids: CASSLDSVTQYF. The DNA for the CDR3 is TGTGCCAGCAGCCTGGACTCGGTTACGCAGTATTTT.